This T cell receptor beta chain was sequenced for a study of cytomegalovirus exposure and HLA in healthy donors. Study-level findings and limits: One variant, a missense change in DCLRE1C, was linked in a later analysis to TCR beta V- and J-gene trimming.

Both 60 Vbeta primers and 13 Jbeta primers went into the PCR. Libraries were prepared by immunoSEQ multiplex PCR; TCRdb keeps only in-frame clonotypes and omits some of them. The sample holds roughly 34,000 clones, around three quarters seen once. Comment on this clone: The antigen is unknown.

The receptor was derived from a male donor in good health and CMV-seronegative. Material for sequencing was PBMCs.

DNA of the CDR3: TGCGCCAGCAGCCAAACCCCCGACGGGGGTGGAACAGATACGCAGTATTTT. This sequence encodes CASSQTPDGGGTDTQYF. The rearrangement links TRBV4-1 to TRBJ2-3; D is perhaps TRBD2 (6 bases). Between the trimmed V and J ends, which lost 2 bases and 3 bases, there was a span of 18 bases. The CDR3 has 17 amino acids. CDR1 and CDR2 (germline): MGHRA, YSYEKL.